This T cell receptor (beta chain) was identified during a study of PD-1 blockade in mismatch repair-deficient tumors. By share, this clone ranks as medium-sized. Sequencing used immunoSEQ multiplex PCR; TCRdb keeps in-frame clones, though not all of them. The table has roughly 79,000 clones, 80% to 90% seen once. PCR or immunohistochemistry showed mismatch repair deficiency in every enrolled patient. The sample was peripheral blood, taken 44 weeks after starting pembrolizumab. This TCR was sampled from an adult with mismatch repair-deficient cancer.

The CDR3 is CASSVDQNTEAFF. In DNA form, the CDR3 reads TGTGCCAGCAGCGTAGACCAAAACACTGAAGCTTTCTTT. The V call is TRBV9, the J call TRBJ1-1, with no clear D. Germline V gene sequence: CDR1 SGDLS, CDR2 YYNGEE. The CDR3 totals 13 residues. Trimming stripped 0 bases from V and 2 bases from J, with 5 bases between.